This T cell receptor beta chain was sequenced for a study of regulatory T cells in long-lasting Graves disease. Time point defined: newly diagnosed GD, antithyroid drugs for less than 3 months. Making the TCR library involved RNA that had been extracted from PBMCs. Researchers made TCR beta libraries by using iRepertoire HTBI primers and running Arm-PCR on CDR3 regions. Each CDR3 protein is one row after TCRdb ran MiXCR on the multiplex PCR reads. The data contain roughly 420,000 distinct CDR3 sequences, 11% to 15% of them singletons. This clonotype has more than one count but fewer than ten. In addition, the sample was reused for a study of T cells in Graves' hyperthyroidism and ophthalmopathy.

Sequencing was performed on peripheral blood mononuclear cells (PBMCs), taken at new diagnosis, from a patient treated with antithyroid drugs. This clonotype originated in a woman aged 50 to 60 with Graves disease.

The CDR3 sequence: CATGRGSTGELFF. The CDR3 DNA sequence: TGTGCCACCGGCAGGGGGTCCACCGGGGAGCTGTTTTTT. The rearrangement joins TRBV24-1 to TRBJ2-2; 7 nucleotides align to TRBD1. Germline V gives CDR1 KGHDR, CDR2 SFDVKD. The CDR3 covers 13 residues. The junction had 4 bases not matched to a gene; V was cut back by 9 bases and J by 4 bases.